This T cell receptor beta chain appears in the sequencing data of a study of T cells in Graves' hyperthyroidism and ophthalmopathy. Calling Graves' hyperthyroidism stable meant ophthalmopathy did not progress within 18 months. Newly diagnosed hyperthyroidism patients aged 18 to 65 years had disease lasting under 2 months. The study left out patients who had uncontrolled infection, other autoimmune disease, pregnancy or lactation. Together with thyroid ultrasound, orbital computed tomography, serum thyroxine and TRAb, clinical symptoms were used for diagnoses. With 0 bases clipped from V and 4 bases from J, the junction kept 6 bases outside the gene matches. The germline V gene encodes CDR1 MGHRA and CDR2 YSYEKL. The length of the CDR3 is 16 residues. RNA transcripts were the template for amplifying TCR beta CDR3 regions. Using the HTBI primer set, a first-round RT-PCR was run on the TCR CDR3. TCRdb re-analysed the multiplex PCR reads in MiXCR, keeping a single row per CDR3 protein. The repertoire includes about 840,000 distinct CDR3 sequences, around 39% of them detected once, and 8% to 9% sits in the top ten.

V is TRBV4-1 and J is TRBJ2-7; 10 bases align to TRBD2. This sequence originates from a young man with Graves' hyperthyroidism. Source material: blood. The CDR3 loop reads CASSQDSLAGVYEQYF. In nucleotides, the CDR3 is TGCGCCAGCAGCCAAGATAGTCTAGCGGGAGTGTACGAGCAGTACTTC.